The 23 T cell receptor beta chains below all came from one sample that was sequenced in a study of blood T cell repertoires in COVID-19. The protocol was immunoSEQ multiplex PCR, while the TCRdb copy is restricted to in-frame clones and leaves out a portion. The sample shows approximately 60,000 clones, around 87% of them seen only once. Sequencing input: peripheral blood. These receptors were taken from a man aged 55 to 70 with active or convalescent COVID-19.

The chain couples TRBV23-1 to TRBJ2-1, with 13 bases matching TRBD2. TRBV23-1 is an open reading frame whose function is uncertain. This CDR3 is 19 amino acids long. After removal of 2 bases from V and 9 bases from J, the junction contained 16 bases not matched to a gene. CDR3 in amino acids: CASSQAPFSGLAGDCEQFF. The DNA of the CDR3 is TGCGCCAGCAGTCAAGCTCCCTTCTCAGGACTAGCGGGAGATTGTGAGCAGTTCTTC.

This chain connects TRBV6-1 to TRBJ2-7; 10 bases agree with TRBD2. Germline V gene lookup returns CDR1 MNHNS and CDR2 SASEGT. This CDR3 spans 16 amino acids. The J segment lost 7 bases and the V segment lost 3 bases, leaving 12 bases of the junction unmatched. CDR3 amino acids: CASSDLQLSGRGEQYF. CDR3 nucleotides: TGTGCCAGCAGTGATCTCCAATTAAGCGGGAGGGGGGAGCAGTACTTC.

The chain has TRBV3-1 (or the pseudogene TRBV3-2) and TRBJ2-5; TRBD2 matches 8 bases. Trimming at V came to 1 base and at J to 7 bases, leaving 8 bases not matched to a gene. CDR3 length: 15 residues. Germline-derived CDR1 and CDR2 are LGHDT and YNNKEL (reference sequence). The CDR3 bases are TGTGCCAGCAGCCAAGTTATAGCGGGGAGAGGGACCCAGTACTTC. Translation gives CASSQVIAGRGTQYF.

This chain joins TRBV5-1 and TRBJ1-6; 8 bases line up with TRBD1. The CDR3 sequence is 14 residues long. V was pared by 0 bases and J by 8 bases, with 1 base of the junction left unmatched. Germline lookup yields CDR1 SGHRS and CDR2 YFSETQ. This CDR3 reads CASSLVDRDSPLHF. CDR3 sequence (DNA): TGCGCCAGCAGCTTGGTGGACAGGGATTCACCCCTCCACTTT.

V is TRBV2 and J is TRBJ1-4, with 8 nucleotides matching TRBD1. Germline CDR1 is SNHLY and CDR2 is FYNNEI. After removal of 8 bases from V and 10 bases from J, the junction contained 6 bases not matched to a gene. CDR3 size: 12 residues. CDR3 DNA: TGTGCCAGCGCGACAGGGGAGGGAAAACTGTTTTTT. Residues: CASATGEGKLFF. The full variable domain, in which reference TRBV2 and TRBJ1-4 provide the parts outside the CDR3, is EPEVTQTPSHQVTQMGQEVILRCVPISNHLYFYWYRQILGQKVEFLVSFYNNEISEKSEIFDDQFSVERPDGSNFTLKIRSTKLEDSAMYFCASATGEGKLFFGSGTQLSVL.

This rearrangement joins TRBV12-3 or TRBV12-4 to TRBJ2-5; 9 bases are shared with TRBD2. CDR3 length equals 13 residues. Trimming cost V 6 bases and J 7 bases; bases outside gene matches: 6. CDR3 in DNA: TGTGCCAGCAGGACTAGCGGAGGGGGGACCCAGTACTTC. Translated, it gives CASRTSGGGTQYF.

The gene calls are TRBV6-1 and TRBJ2-1, with a weak D call TRBD2 (6 bases). With 2 bases removed from V and 6 bases from J, the gap between germline ends came to 11 bases. Germline CDR1 is MNHNS and CDR2 is SASEGT. This CDR3 has 14 residues. CDR3 protein: CASSEPGTFNEQFF. The CDR3 DNA follows: TGTGCCAGCAGTGAACCAGGGACTTTCAATGAGCAGTTCTTC.

This chain joins TRBV3-1 (or the pseudogene TRBV3-2) and TRBJ2-1, with 10 positions matching TRBD2. Germline V gene data show CDR1 as LGHDT and CDR2 as YNNKEL (reference sequence). The V segment lost 1 base and the J segment 5 bases; nucleotides outside the gene matches: 2. The CDR3 loop spans 15 amino acids. The CDR3 protein is CASSQGTSGHNEQFF. The CDR3 bases are TGTGCCAGCAGCCAAGGGACTAGCGGACACAATGAGCAGTTCTTC.

This clone was seen a single time. The chain combines TRBV4-2 with TRBJ1-5, with D hard to call. The CDR3 has 15 residues. Trimming stripped 0 bases from V and 7 bases from J, with 13 bases between. Germline CDR1 reads LGHNA; CDR2 reads YNFKEQ. CDR3 sequence: CASSQDLTSWQPQHF. CDR3 nucleotides: TGTGCCAGCAGCCAAGATCTCACATCTTGGCAGCCCCAGCATTTT.

This rearrangement joins TRBV7-8 to TRBJ1-2; possible D gene TRBD1, 5 bases. Between the trimmed V and J ends, which lost 2 bases and 4 bases, there was a span of 8 bases. CDR3 length: 13 residues. Germline values: CDR1 SGHVS, CDR2 FQNEAQ. The CDR3 sequence is CASSLSGLYGYTF. DNA of the CDR3: TGTGCCAGCAGCTTATCGGGACTCTATGGCTACACCTTC. Complete variable domain (other parts from reference TRBV7-8 and TRBJ1-2): GAGVSQSPRYKVAKRGQDVALRCDPISGHVSLFWYQQALGQGPEFLTYFQNEAQLDKSGLPSDRFFAERPEGSVSTLKIQRTQQEDSAVYLCASSLSGLYGYTFGSGTRLTVV.

The genes are TRBV7-2 and TRBJ2-5; 13 bases fit TRBD2. Germline trimming cut 6 bases from V and 4 bases from J; bases unmatched to any gene: 5. The CDR3 totals 15 residues. The V gene's germline CDR1 is SGHTA and CDR2 FQGNSA. DNA for the CDR3: TGTGCCAGCAGTTATTGGACTAGCGGGGGAGAGACCCAGTACTTC. Protein: CASSYWTSGGETQYF. Combining the CDR3 with reference TRBV7-2 and TRBJ2-5 gives the whole variable domain GAGVSQSPSNKVTEKGKDVELRCDPISGHTALYWYRQSLGQGLEFLIYFQGNSAPDKSGLPSDRFSAERTGGSVSTLTIQRTQQEDSAVYLCASSYWTSGGETQYFGPGTRLLVL.

This rearrangement joins TRBV19 to TRBJ1-1; D is possibly TRBD1 (5 bases). Trimming took off 7 bases at V and 4 bases at J, with 16 bases between the two ends. The CDR3 has 14 amino acids. CDR1 LNHDA and CDR2 SQIVND come from the germline V gene (reference sequence). CDR3 sequence: CASTGWNQGTEAFF. The CDR3 DNA follows: TGTGCCAGTACAGGGTGGAACCAGGGCACTGAAGCTTTCTTT. Full variable domain (remainder filled in from reference TRBV19 and TRBJ1-1): DGGITQSPKYLFRKEGQNVTLSCEQNLNHDAMYWYRQDPGQGLRLIYYSQIVNDFQKGDIAEGYSVSREKKESFPLTVTSAQKNPTAFYLCASTGWNQGTEAFFGQGTRLTVV.

The chain links TRBV4-2 to TRBJ2-1; 16 bases agree with TRBD2. This CDR3 contains 16 residues. Germline V gene data show CDR1 as LGHNA and CDR2 as YNFKEQ. The V gene end was trimmed by 0 bases and the J gene end by 14 bases; junction bases not matched to a gene: 7. CDR3 bases: TGTGCCAGCAGCCAAGATTTGGGGACTAGCGGGGGGGGTGAGTTCTTC. Translating it yields CASSQDLGTSGGGEFF.

DNA of the CDR3: TGCGCCAGCAGTCGGACTAGCGGGGGGGCAGATACGCAGTATTTT. Translation gives CASSRTSGGADTQYF. V is TRBV4-1 and J is TRBJ2-3; 15 nucleotides align to TRBD2. Germline loops: CDR1 MGHRA, CDR2 YSYEKL. The J segment lost 4 bases and the V segment lost 6 bases, leaving 2 bases of the junction unmatched. The CDR3 has 15 amino acids.

V usage is TRBV18 and J usage is TRBJ1-1; 9 bases are a match to TRBD1. CDR1 and CDR2 (germline): KGHSH, LQKENI. J was trimmed by 2 bases and V by 3 bases; bases with no gene match: 4. The CDR3 is 15 amino acids. The DNA for the CDR3 is TGTGCCAGCTCACCGATACAGGGGGCAAACACTGAAGCTTTCTTT. Its protein product is CASSPIQGANTEAFF.

The chain couples TRBV9 to TRBJ2-1; weak D call: TRBD2 (6 bases). The CDR3 sequence is 18 residues long. Germline lookup yields CDR1 SGDLS and CDR2 YYNGEE. V gave up 3 bases and J gave up 0 bases, with 19 bases separating them. The CDR3 protein is CASSAIGGTLSSYNEQFF. In DNA form, the CDR3 reads TGTGCCAGCAGCGCGATTGGCGGGACGTTGAGCTCCTACAATGAGCAGTTCTTC.

This chain joins TRBV5-1 and TRBJ2-2; perhaps TRBD2 as D (6 bases). This CDR3 has 13 amino acids. The germline V gene has CDR1 SGHRS and CDR2 YFSETQ. V gave up 4 bases and J gave up 10 bases, with 14 bases separating them. CDR3 nucleotides: TGCGCCAGCAGCGGGGGGAGAAGGGAGGAGCTGTTTTTT. Protein sequence: CASSGGRREELFF.

The V gene is TRBV5-4, the J gene TRBJ2-7; 7 bases fit TRBD2. Germline V gives CDR1 SGHNT, CDR2 YYREEE (reference sequence). Trimming at V came to 0 bases and at J to 3 bases, leaving 6 bases not matched to a gene. The CDR3 spans 15 residues. CDR3 sequence reads: CASSLGGGASYEQYF. In nucleotides, the CDR3 is TGTGCCAGCAGCTTGGGCGGGGGAGCGAGCTACGAGCAGTACTTC.

This chain uses TRBV7-2 with TRBJ2-7; 7 nucleotides match TRBD2. The V gene end was trimmed by 5 bases and the J gene end by 3 bases; junction bases not matched to a gene: 13. The germline CDR1 and CDR2 sequences are SGHTA and FQGNSA. CDR3 length: 16 amino acids. The CDR3 DNA sequence: TGTGCCAGCAGCCCGAGGATAGGCGGGGGAGTCTACGAGCAGTACTTC. It yields the protein CASSPRIGGGVYEQYF.

The chain couples TRBV10-3 to TRBJ2-7; 9 positions agree with TRBD1. CDR1 is ENHRY and CDR2 is SYGVKD in the germline V gene. The CDR3 contains 17 residues. V shed 5 bases, J shed 0 bases, and the junction held 11 bases outside the gene matches. CDR3 in amino acids: CAISSDPTGGSSYEQYF. The CDR3 DNA sequence: TGTGCCATCAGTTCAGACCCGACAGGGGGAAGCTCCTACGAGCAGTACTTC.

The rearrangement uses TRBV12-5 and TRBJ2-1; 7 bases are shared with TRBD2. Germline values: CDR1 LGHNT, CDR2 FRNRAP. V gave up 5 bases and J gave up 10 bases; unmatched junction bases: 5. This CDR3 has 12 residues. The CDR3 DNA is TGTGCTAGTGGTATAGGACTAGTCGAGCAGTTCTTC. It translates to CASGIGLVEQFF.

This clone appeared a few times. The gene calls are TRBV3-1 (or the pseudogene TRBV3-2) and TRBJ2-2; 7 nucleotides align to TRBD1. Germline CDR1 and CDR2: LGHDT and YNNKEL (reference sequence). V shed 5 bases and J 4 bases; nucleotides not matched to a gene: 10. This CDR3 contains 16 residues. The CDR3 coding sequence is TGTGCCAGCAGCTTAGCAGGGGGTGATGGCACCGGGGAGCTGTTTTTT. Translation gives CASSLAGGDGTGELFF.

The chain is built from TRBV6-2 or TRBV6-3 and TRBJ2-1, with 8 bases identical to TRBD2. J gave up 8 bases and V 6 bases, and 15 bases lay outside the gene matches. The CDR3 sequence is 16 residues long. The germline CDR1 and CDR2 sequences are MNHEY and SVGEGT. The CDR3 DNA sequence: TGTGCCAGCAGCCGCCGTGGAGCGGGAGCCCTATATGAGCAGTTCTTC. This codes for CASSRRGAGALYEQFF.